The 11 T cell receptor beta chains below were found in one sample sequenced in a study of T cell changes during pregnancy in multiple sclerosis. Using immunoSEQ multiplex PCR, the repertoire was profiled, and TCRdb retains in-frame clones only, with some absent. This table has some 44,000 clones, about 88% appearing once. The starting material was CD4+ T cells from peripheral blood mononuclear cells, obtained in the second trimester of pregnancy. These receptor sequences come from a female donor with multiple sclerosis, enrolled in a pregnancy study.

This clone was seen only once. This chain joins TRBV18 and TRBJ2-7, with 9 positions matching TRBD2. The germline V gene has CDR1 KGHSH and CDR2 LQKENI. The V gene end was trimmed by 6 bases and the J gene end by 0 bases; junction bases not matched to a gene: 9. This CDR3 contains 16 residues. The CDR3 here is CASSPRLAASSYEQYF. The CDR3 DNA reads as TGTGCCAGCTCTCCTCGACTAGCGGCAAGCTCCTACGAGCAGTACTTC. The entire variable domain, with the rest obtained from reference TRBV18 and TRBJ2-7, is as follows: NAGVMQNPRHLVRRRGQEARLRCSPMKGHSHVYWYRQLPEEGLKFMVYLQKENIIDESGMPKERFSAEFPKEGPSILRIQQVVRGDSAAYFCASSPRLAASSYEQYFGPGTRLTVT.

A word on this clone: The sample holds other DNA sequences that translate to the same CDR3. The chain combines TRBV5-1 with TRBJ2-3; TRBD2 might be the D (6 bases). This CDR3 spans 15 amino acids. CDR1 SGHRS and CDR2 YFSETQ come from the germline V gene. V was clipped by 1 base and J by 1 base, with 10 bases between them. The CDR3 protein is CASSLRGMGTDTQYF. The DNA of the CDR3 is TGCGCCAGCAGCTTGCGGGGGATGGGCACAGATACGCAGTATTTT.

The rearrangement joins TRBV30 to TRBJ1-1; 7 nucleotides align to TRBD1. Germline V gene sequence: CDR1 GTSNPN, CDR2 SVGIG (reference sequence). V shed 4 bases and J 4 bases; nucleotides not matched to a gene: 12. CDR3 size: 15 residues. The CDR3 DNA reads TGTGCCTGGACCCTAGGGGGCCGCCTGGGCACTGAAGCTTTCTTT. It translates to CAWTLGGRLGTEAFF.

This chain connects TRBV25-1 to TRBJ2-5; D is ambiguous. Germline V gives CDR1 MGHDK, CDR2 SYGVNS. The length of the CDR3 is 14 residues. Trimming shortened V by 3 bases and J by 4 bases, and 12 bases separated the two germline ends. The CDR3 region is CASSEPGPGETQYF. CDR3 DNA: TGTGCCAGCAGTGAGCCCGGTCCCGGAGAGACCCAGTACTTC.

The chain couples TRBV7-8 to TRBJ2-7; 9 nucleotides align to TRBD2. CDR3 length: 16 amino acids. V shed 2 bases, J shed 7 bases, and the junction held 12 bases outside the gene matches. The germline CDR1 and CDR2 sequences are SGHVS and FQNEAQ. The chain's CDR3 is CASSLTGLARTGEQYF. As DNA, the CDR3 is TGTGCCAGCAGCTTAACGGGACTAGCTAGGACTGGGGAGCAGTACTTC.

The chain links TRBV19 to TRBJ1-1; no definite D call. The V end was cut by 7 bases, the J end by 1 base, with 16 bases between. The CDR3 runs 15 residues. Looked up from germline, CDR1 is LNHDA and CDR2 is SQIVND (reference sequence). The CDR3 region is CASKPVGGSNTEAFF. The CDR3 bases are TGTGCCAGTAAACCGGTCGGAGGTTCGAACACTGAAGCTTTCTTT.

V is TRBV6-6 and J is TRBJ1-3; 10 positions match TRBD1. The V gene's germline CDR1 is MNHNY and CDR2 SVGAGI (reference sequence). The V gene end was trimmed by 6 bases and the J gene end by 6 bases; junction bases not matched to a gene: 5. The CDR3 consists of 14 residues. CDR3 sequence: CASSPGTGANTIYF. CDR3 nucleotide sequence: TGTGCCAGCAGCCCCGGGACAGGGGCAAACACCATATATTTT.

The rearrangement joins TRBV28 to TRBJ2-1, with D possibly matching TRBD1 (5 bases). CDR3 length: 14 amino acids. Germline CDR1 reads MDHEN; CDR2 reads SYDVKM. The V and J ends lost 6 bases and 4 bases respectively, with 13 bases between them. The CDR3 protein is CASRPWTQYNEQFF. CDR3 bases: TGTGCCAGCAGACCATGGACACAATACAATGAGCAGTTCTTC.

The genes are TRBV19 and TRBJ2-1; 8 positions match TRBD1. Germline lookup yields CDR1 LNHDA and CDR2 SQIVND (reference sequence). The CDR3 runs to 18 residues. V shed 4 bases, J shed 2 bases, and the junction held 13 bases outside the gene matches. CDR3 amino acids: CASSKSQTGVTPYNEQFF. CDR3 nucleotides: TGTGCCAGTAGTAAAAGTCAGACAGGGGTTACACCCTACAATGAGCAGTTCTTC.

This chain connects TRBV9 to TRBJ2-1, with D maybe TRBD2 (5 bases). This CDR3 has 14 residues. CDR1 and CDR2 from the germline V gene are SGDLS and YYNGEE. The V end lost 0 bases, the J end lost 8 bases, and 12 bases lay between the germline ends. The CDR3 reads CASSVDEGNYEQFF. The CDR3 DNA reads TGTGCCAGCAGCGTAGATGAGGGAAACTATGAGCAGTTCTTC.

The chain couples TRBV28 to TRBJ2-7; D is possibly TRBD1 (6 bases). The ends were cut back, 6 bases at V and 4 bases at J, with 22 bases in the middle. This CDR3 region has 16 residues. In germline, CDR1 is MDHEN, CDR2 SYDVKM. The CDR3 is CASRPVPPRTVYEQYF. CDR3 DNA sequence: TGTGCCAGCAGACCCGTCCCCCCTAGGACAGTTTACGAGCAGTACTTC.